This entry describes one T cell receptor (beta chain). These data belong to a study of monozygotic twins with inflammatory bowel disease. Germline V gene sequence: CDR1 KGHDR, CDR2 SFDVKD. The CDR3 contains 12 residues. For each CDR3 protein, TCRdb gives one entry from its re-call of the 5' RACE reads, without DNA. This sample carries nearly 450,000 distinct CDR3 sequences, with around 2.4% going to the ten biggest clones. This receptor was identified in a human donor with ulcerative colitis or Crohn's disease, or a healthy co-twin of an affected twin (not recorded which). The sequenced sample consisted of blood. The V gene is TRBV24-1, the J gene TRBJ2-1; the TCRdb call, TRBD2, lacks DNA for checking. The CDR3 loop reads CATSASGLVQFF.